A single sample is the source of the 25 T cell receptor beta chains below, sequenced in a study of blood T cell repertoires in COVID-19. Using immunoSEQ multiplex PCR, the repertoire was profiled, and TCRdb retains in-frame clones only, with some absent. The data contain under 150,000 clones, about 81% of them singletons. Specimen: peripheral blood. The source is a woman of 80 years or more with acute or convalescent COVID-19.

The chain uses TRBV4-2 and TRBJ2-7; 7 positions match TRBD2. CDR1 and CDR2 from the germline V gene are LGHNA and YNFKEQ. The CDR3 length is 15 residues. V lost 0 bases and J lost 4; bases outside the gene matches: 6. The CDR3 nucleotides are TGTGCCAGCAGCCAAGAAGGGACTACGGTTTACGAGCAGTACTTC. As protein: CASSQEGTTVYEQYF.

The chain joins TRBV2 to TRBJ1-1; D call uncertain. CDR3 size: 14 residues. CDR1 is SNHLY, CDR2 FYNNEI, per germline. Between the trimmed V and J ends, which lost 3 bases and 4 bases, there was a span of 12 bases. CDR3 amino acids: CASSDSGRRTEAFF. The CDR3 nucleotides read TGTGCCAGCAGTGATTCCGGGAGACGCACTGAAGCTTTCTTT.

The V call is TRBV7-2, the J call TRBJ1-3, with a tentative D call TRBD1 (6 bases). Germline CDR1 SGHTA, CDR2 FQGNSA. This CDR3 comprises 15 residues. V gave up 5 bases and J gave up 2 bases, with 13 bases separating them. Here the CDR3 DNA reads TGTGCCAGCAGCACGGTAGGGGGTGCTGGAAACACCATATATTTT. Protein: CASSTVGGAGNTIYF.

CDR3 in amino acids: CASSPRTSGYNEQFF. In nucleotides, the CDR3 is TGTGCCAGCAGCCCCAGGACTAGCGGGTACAATGAGCAGTTCTTC. The V call is TRBV7-9, the J call TRBJ2-1; 11 bases are shared with TRBD2. CDR3 length equals 15 residues. Germline V gene lookup returns CDR1 SEHNR and CDR2 FQNEAQ (reference sequence). The trim removed 5 bases at V and 4 bases at J, leaving 4 bases unmatched.

The V and J genes are TRBV6-2 or TRBV6-3 and TRBJ2-5; 10 nucleotides line up with TRBD2. Germline V lookup: CDR1 MNHEY, CDR2 SVGEGT. With 6 bases clipped from V and 1 base from J, the junction kept 14 bases outside the gene matches. The CDR3 has 18 amino acids. CDR3 coding DNA: TGTGCCAGCAGCTCCCGGTTAGCGGGGGGCCCTGCCCAAGAGACCCAGTACTTC. It yields the protein CASSSRLAGGPAQETQYF.

The chain combines TRBV5-5 with TRBJ2-3, with D possibly being TRBD2 (5 bases). The germline gives CDR1 SGHKS, CDR2 YYEKEE (reference sequence). The V end was cut by 4 bases, the J end by 6 bases, with 21 bases between. This CDR3 has 16 residues. The CDR3 coding sequence is TGTGCCAGCAGCCCCCCCGACGGGAACCGTCGGGATACGCAGTATTTT. As protein: CASSPPDGNRRDTQYF.

The chain links TRBV30 to TRBJ1-1, with D tentatively TRBD1 (5 bases). With 0 bases removed from V and 2 bases from J, the gap between germline ends came to 13 bases. There are 15 residues in the CDR3. Germline V gene sequence: CDR1 GTSNPN, CDR2 SVGIG (reference sequence). CDR3 nucleotide sequence: TGTGCCTGGAGTGTATTCCCAGGGACTAACACTGAAGCTTTCTTT. Encoded protein: CAWSVFPGTNTEAFF. Looking up the rest from reference TRBV30 and TRBJ1-1 gives the full variable domain: SQTIHQWPATLVQPVGSPLSLECTVEGTSNPNLYWYRQAAGRGLQLLFYSVGIGQISSEVPQNLSASRPQDRQFILSSKKLLLSDSGFYLCAWSVFPGTNTEAFFGQGTRLTVV.

This sequence joins TRBV9 and TRBJ2-5; D is perhaps TRBD1 (5 bases). Germline V gives CDR1 SGDLS, CDR2 YYNGEE. Trimming cost V 0 bases and J 4 bases, with 7 bases left between them. This CDR3 is 13 amino acids long. Here the CDR3 DNA reads TGTGCCAGCAGCGTAGGGGGCGCAGAGACCCAGTACTTC. Residues: CASSVGGAETQYF.

The gene calls are TRBV18 and TRBJ1-4, with TRBD1 identical over 7 bases. The trim removed 5 bases at V and 5 bases at J, leaving 8 bases unmatched. CDR3 length equals 15 residues. Germline CDR1 reads KGHSH; CDR2 reads LQKENI. The CDR3 nucleotides are TGTGCCAGCTCATCTAGACAGGGCTGGAATGAAAAACTGTTTTTT. Protein sequence: CASSSRQGWNEKLFF.

The gene calls are TRBV12-3 or TRBV12-4 and TRBJ1-5; TRBD1 is a possible D gene (5 bases). This CDR3 is 13 amino acids long. With 7 bases removed from V and 8 bases from J, the gap between germline ends came to 15 bases. This CDR3 reads CASTLAGGKPQHF. Here the CDR3 DNA reads TGTGCCAGCACCTTAGCCGGGGGAAAGCCCCAGCATTTT.

Comments on this clone: A junction end diverges from the germline sequence, so it may reflect a read error. The V call is TRBV4-1, the J call TRBJ2-1; TRBD2 matches 11 bases. The CDR3 length is 14 residues. Germline V lookup: CDR1 MGHRA, CDR2 YSYEKL. The CDR3 spells CASSQDPPLAGGIF. Written as DNA, the CDR3 is TGCGCCAGCAGCCAAGATCCCCCCCTAGCGGGGGGAATCTTC.

This clone was counted between two and nine times. This chain uses TRBV10-3 with TRBJ2-1, with TRBD2 identical over 8 bases. Germline-derived CDR1 and CDR2 are ENHRY and SYGVKD. The CDR3 consists of 16 residues. V lost 0 bases to trimming and J lost 5 bases; unmatched junction nucleotides: 6. The CDR3 protein is CAISESGIAGNNEQFF. CDR3 coding DNA: TGTGCCATCAGTGAGTCGGGAATAGCGGGAAACAATGAGCAGTTCTTC.

This chain links TRBV10-3 with TRBJ2-3, with 8 bases fitting TRBD1. The CDR3 is 15 amino acids. Germline V gene lookup returns CDR1 ENHRY and CDR2 SYGVKD. The V and J ends lost 11 bases and 4 bases, in that order; junction bases with no gene match: 14. Here the CDR3 DNA reads TGTGCCTCCACAGACCCCGGGACAGGATCAGATACGCAGTATTTT. Translation: CASTDPGTGSDTQYF.

This clone was seen a handful of times. The J gene is TRBJ2-3, the V gene TRBV2; 9 nucleotides line up with TRBD2. This CDR3 has 15 amino acids. Trimming took 1 base from V and 5 from J; bases not matched to a gene: 4. CDR1 is SNHLY and CDR2 is FYNNEI in the germline V gene. The CDR3 coding sequence is TGTGCCAGCAGTGAAGGTCTAGCGGGGAGAGATACGCAGTATTTT. This sequence encodes CASSEGLAGRDTQYF.

V and J are TRBV7-2 and TRBJ2-4, with 7 bases identical to TRBD1. V shed 3 bases, J shed 6 bases, and the junction held 2 bases outside the gene matches. CDR3 length equals 13 residues. CDR1 is SGHTA and CDR2 is FQGNSA in the germline V gene. In DNA form, the CDR3 reads TGTGCCAGCAGCTTCAAGGGGGCAAACATTCAGTACTTC. Its protein product is CASSFKGANIQYF.

This chain joins TRBV30 and TRBJ2-1; 9 bases map to TRBD2. Unmatched junction bases numbered 4, after V lost 3 bases and J lost 1 base. CDR1 and CDR2 (germline): GTSNPN, SVGIG (reference sequence). The CDR3 covers 15 residues. The CDR3 region is CAWSGLAGSYNEQFF. CDR3 bases: TGTGCCTGGAGCGGTCTAGCGGGGTCCTACAATGAGCAGTTCTTC.

This clone has just a few counts. This CDR3 is CAWMYGRNTEAFF. The CDR3 region has the DNA TGTGCCTGGATGTATGGCAGGAACACTGAAGCTTTCTTT. The chain has TRBV30 and TRBJ1-1; D unclear. Trimming removed 4 bases from V and 1 base from J, with 10 bases in between. The CDR3 has 13 residues. CDR1 and CDR2 from the germline V gene are GTSNPN and SVGIG (reference sequence). Full variable domain (missing parts from reference TRBV30 and TRBJ1-1): SQTIHQWPATLVQPVGSPLSLECTVEGTSNPNLYWYRQAAGRGLQLLFYSVGIGQISSEVPQNLSASRPQDRQFILSSKKLLLSDSGFYLCAWMYGRNTEAFFGQGTRLTVV.

This clone was seen more than once but under ten times. This chain joins TRBV7-9 and TRBJ1-5; a weak D match, TRBD1 (5 bases). Germline CDR1 reads SEHNR; CDR2 reads FQNEAQ (reference sequence). Trimming stripped 5 bases from V and 7 bases from J, with 12 bases between. The length of the CDR3 is 13 residues. The CDR3 protein is CASSLGAHQPQHF. DNA of the CDR3: TGTGCCAGCAGCCTTGGGGCCCACCAGCCCCAGCATTTT.

V usage is TRBV19 and J usage is TRBJ2-5; possible D gene TRBD1, 6 bases. The CDR3 runs to 15 residues. Between the trimmed V and J ends, which lost 5 bases and 1 base, there was a span of 14 bases. Germline CDR1 LNHDA, CDR2 SQIVND (reference sequence). The CDR3 nucleotides read TGTGCCAGTAGTGTACAGGGTAATGGCCAAGAGACCCAGTACTTC. This gives the protein CASSVQGNGQETQYF.

This chain connects TRBV12-3 or TRBV12-4 to TRBJ1-2; no reliable D call. The CDR3 contains 13 residues. Trimming took 4 bases from V and 4 from J, leaving 10 bases between them. The CDR3 spells CASSSDTFYGYTF. In DNA, the CDR3 is TGTGCCAGCAGTTCAGACACCTTCTATGGCTACACCTTC.

This sequence joins TRBV29-1 and TRBJ2-5, with D possibly matching TRBD1 (6 bases). There are 13 residues in the CDR3. Between the trimmed V and J ends, which lost 3 bases and 2 bases, there was a span of 10 bases. Germline V gene lookup returns CDR1 SQVTM and CDR2 ANQGSEA. The DNA of the CDR3 is TGCAGCGTTGACGGACAGCGGCAAGAGACCCAGTACTTC. Amino acids: CSVDGQRQETQYF.

V usage is TRBV28 and J usage is TRBJ1-2; TRBD1 matches 7 bases. The trim removed 7 bases at V and 7 bases at J, leaving 18 bases unmatched. The germline gives CDR1 MDHEN, CDR2 SYDVKM. The CDR3 loop spans 16 amino acids. CDR3 bases: TGTGCCAGCAAGACTCAAGCTGCAGGGGGTTCTCTTGGCTACACCTTC. Amino acid sequence: CASKTQAAGGSLGYTF.

V is TRBV21-1 and J is TRBJ2-7; the table assigns TRBD2, which was not confirmed against the DNA. TRBV21-1 is deemed a pseudogene. This CDR3 has 17 amino acids. The CDR3 DNA is TGTGCCAGCAGCAAAATAAGGACTCCCGACTATCGATACGAGCAGTACTTC. This sequence encodes CASSKIRTPDYRYEQYF.

The chain is built from TRBV15 and TRBJ2-2, with D tentatively TRBD1 (6 bases). Germline loops: CDR1 LNHNV, CDR2 YYDKDF (reference sequence). The CDR3 length is 16 residues. The ends were cut back, 1 base at V and 5 bases at J, with 14 bases in the middle. The CDR3 protein is CATSRAPGDMTGELFF. The DNA for the CDR3 is TGTGCCACCAGCAGAGCCCCAGGGGACATGACCGGGGAGCTGTTTTTT.

J is TRBJ1-1 and V is TRBV27, with 7 bases aligning to TRBD1. The germline V gene has CDR1 MNHEY and CDR2 SMNVEV (reference sequence). After removal of 4 bases from V and 11 bases from J, the junction contained 10 bases not matched to a gene. This CDR3 comprises 13 residues. CDR3 DNA: TGTGCCAGCAGTTATACCGGTGACAGGGAGGCTTTCTTT. This translates into CASSYTGDREAFF.